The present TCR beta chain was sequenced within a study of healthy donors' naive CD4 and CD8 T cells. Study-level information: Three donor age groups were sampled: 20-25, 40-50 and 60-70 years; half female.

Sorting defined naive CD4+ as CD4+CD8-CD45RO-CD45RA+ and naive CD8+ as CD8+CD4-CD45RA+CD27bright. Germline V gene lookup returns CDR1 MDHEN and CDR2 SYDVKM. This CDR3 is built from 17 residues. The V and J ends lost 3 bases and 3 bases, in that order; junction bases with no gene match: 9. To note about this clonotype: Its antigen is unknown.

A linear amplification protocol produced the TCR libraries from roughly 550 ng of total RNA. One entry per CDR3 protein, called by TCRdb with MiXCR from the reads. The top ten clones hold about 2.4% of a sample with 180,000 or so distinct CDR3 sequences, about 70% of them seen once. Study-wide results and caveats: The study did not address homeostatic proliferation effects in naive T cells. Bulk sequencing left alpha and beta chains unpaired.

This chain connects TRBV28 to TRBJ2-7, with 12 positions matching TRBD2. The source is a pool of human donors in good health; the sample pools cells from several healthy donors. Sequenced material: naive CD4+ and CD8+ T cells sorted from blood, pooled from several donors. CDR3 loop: CASSFPLAGGIDYEQYF. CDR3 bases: TGTGCCAGCAGTTTCCCACTAGCGGGAGGAATTGACTACGAGCAGTACTTC.